The sequence of this T cell receptor (beta chain) was determined in a study of identical twins. Details on this clonotype: Antigen unknown.

The CDR3 extends over 15 amino acids. The V end lost 0 bases, the J end lost 7 bases, and 14 bases lay between the germline ends. Germline V gene data show CDR1 as SGHKS and CDR2 as YYEKEE (reference sequence). A universal primer binding site was introduced by template switching. The final cDNA contained unique molecular identifiers. TCRdb reprocessed the 5' RACE reads via MiXCR and lists one record per CDR3 protein. This sample has hundreds of thousands of distinct CDR3 sequences; approximately 6.8% occur once, and the top ten carry roughly 5%. Study-wide results and caveats: In beta out-of-frame sequences, the excess sharing between twins was weaker. Clonotypes of the beta chain that were abundant in cord blood carried fewer insertions (memory repertoires showed none).

The same specimen was also included in a second study, on yellow fever vaccine responses in identical twins.

The receptor was derived from a woman aged 18 to 35 in good health. Sequencing was carried out using CD8+ T cells sorted from blood. The gene calls are TRBV5-5 and TRBJ2-1; D unresolved. The CDR3 protein is CASSLVAGPLNEQFF. The CDR3 DNA reads TGTGCCAGCAGCTTGGTGGCTGGGCCCTTAAATGAGCAGTTCTTC.